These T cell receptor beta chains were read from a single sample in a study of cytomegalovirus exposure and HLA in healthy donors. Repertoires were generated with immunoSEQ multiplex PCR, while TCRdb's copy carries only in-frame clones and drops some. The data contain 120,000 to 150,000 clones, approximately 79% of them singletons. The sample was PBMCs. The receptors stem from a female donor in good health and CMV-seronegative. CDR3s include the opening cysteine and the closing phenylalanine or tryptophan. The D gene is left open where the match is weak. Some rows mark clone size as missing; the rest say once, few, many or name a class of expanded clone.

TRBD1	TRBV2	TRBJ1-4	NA	TGTGCCAGCAGTAGTGAGGTCGTCCCGGGACAGGGGGAAGAAAAACTGTTTTTT	CASSSEVVPGQGEEKLFF
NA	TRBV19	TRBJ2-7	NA	TGTGCCAGTATGGCAGGGGACAAGAGGGGCGAGCAGTACTTC	CASMAGDKRGEQYF
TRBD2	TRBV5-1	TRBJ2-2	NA	TGCGCCAGCAGCCCAACTAGCGGGAGGACGCCCGGGGAGCTGTTTTTT	CASSPTSGRTPGELFF
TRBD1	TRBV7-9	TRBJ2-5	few	TGTGCCAGCAGCTCCGGACAGGAGGAGACCCAGTACTTC	CASSSGQEETQYF
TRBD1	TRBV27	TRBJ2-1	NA	TGTGCCAGCAGTTACCAGGGGGCTTACAATGAGCAGTTCTTC	CASSYQGAYNEQFF
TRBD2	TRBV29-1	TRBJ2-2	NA	TGCAGCGTTGGGCTAGCGGGAGGTACCGGGGAGCTGTTTTTT	CSVGLAGGTGELFF
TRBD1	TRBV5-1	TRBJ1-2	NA	TGCGCCAGCAGCTTGACGGGGACAGGGGGACCCTATGGCTACACCTTC	CASSLTGTGGPYGYTF
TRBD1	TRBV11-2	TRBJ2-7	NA	TGTGCCAGCAGCACAGGGACAGGGCGGGGAAACGAGCAGTACTTC	CASSTGTGRGNEQYF
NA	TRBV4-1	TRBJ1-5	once	TGCGCCAGCAGCCGCGACCTCCGGGACTCTGGACGGGGTCAGCCCCAGCATTTT	CASSRDLRDSGRGQPQHF
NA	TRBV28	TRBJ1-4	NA	TGTGCCAGCAGTCCAGGCTTTAATGAAAAACTGTTTTTT	CASSPGFNEKLFF
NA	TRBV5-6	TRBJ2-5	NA	TGTGCCAGCAGCTTGGATCCGAGGAAGGTAATCGAGAAGACCCAGTACTTC	CASSLDPRKVIEKTQYF
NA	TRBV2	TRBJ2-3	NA	TGTGCCAGCACCCTTTCTGGCCCTTCAGATACGCAGTATTTT	CASTLSGPSDTQYF
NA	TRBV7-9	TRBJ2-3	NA	TGTGCCAGCAGCGGGCCGGATACGCAGTATTTT	CASSGPDTQYF
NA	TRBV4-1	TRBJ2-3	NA	TGCGCCAGCAGCCAAGATGACGGGATAGGGGGAGATACGCAGTATTTT	CASSQDDGIGGDTQYF
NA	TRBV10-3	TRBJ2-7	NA	TGTGCCATCAGTGAGGGACAATCCTACGAGCAGTACTTC	CAISEGQSYEQYF
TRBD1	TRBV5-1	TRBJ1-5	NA	TGCGCCAGCAGCCAGACAGGGGGTCAGCCCCAGCATTTT	CASSQTGGQPQHF
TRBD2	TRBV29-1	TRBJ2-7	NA	TGCAGCGTAACGACTAGCTTTTACGAGCAGTACTTC	CSVTTSFYEQYF
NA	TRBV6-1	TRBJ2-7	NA	TGTGCCAGCACCATTAACGGGGGTTCCTACGAGCAGTACTTC	CASTINGGSYEQYF
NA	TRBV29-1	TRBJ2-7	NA	TGCAGCGTTGAAAGTGACAGTAATTCCTACGAGCAGTACTTC	CSVESDSNSYEQYF
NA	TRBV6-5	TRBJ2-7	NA	TGTGCCAGCTCCAAGGAGTTCGAGAAGTACTACGAGCAGTACTTC	CASSKEFEKYYEQYF
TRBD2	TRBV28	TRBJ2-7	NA	TGTGCCAGCAGTTTTAGGGGGGGACTAGCGGGTAGCTACGAGCAGTACTTC	CASSFRGGLAGSYEQYF
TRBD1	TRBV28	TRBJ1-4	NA	TGTGCCAGCAGTTTGTCGGGACAGGGGAATGAAAAACTGTTTTTT	CASSLSGQGNEKLFF
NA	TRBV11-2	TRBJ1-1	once	TGTGCCAGCAGCTTAGGTCCCGGGGCTGAAGCTTTCTTT	CASSLGPGAEAFF
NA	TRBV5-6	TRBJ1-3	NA	TGTGCCAGCAGCTTCGGGTCAAACTCTGGAAACACCATATATTTT	CASSFGSNSGNTIYF
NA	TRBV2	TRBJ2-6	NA	TGTGCCAGCAGTGTCTACTCTGGGGCCAACGTCCTGACTTTC	CASSVYSGANVLTF
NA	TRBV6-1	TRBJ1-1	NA	TGTGCCAGCAGCACAGAAAACACTGAAGCTTTCTTT	CASSTENTEAFF
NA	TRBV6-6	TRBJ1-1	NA	TGTGCCAGCAGTTCCGACGCGGAAAACACTGAAGCTTTCTTT	CASSSDAENTEAFF
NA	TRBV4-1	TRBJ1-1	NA	TGCGCCAGCAGCCCAACCCGGGGGACTGAAGCTTTCTTT	CASSPTRGTEAFF
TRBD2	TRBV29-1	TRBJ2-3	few	TGCAGCGTCCGAAGGGAGGGCCGAGGAGCAGATACGCAGTATTTT	CSVRREGRGADTQYF
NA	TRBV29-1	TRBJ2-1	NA	TGCAGCGTGCAGACAGGAGCAAACAATGAGCAGTTCTTC	CSVQTGANNEQFF
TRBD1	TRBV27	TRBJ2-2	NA	TGTGCCAGCAGACAACAGGGGGCGAACACCGGGGAGCTGTTTTTT	CASRQQGANTGELFF
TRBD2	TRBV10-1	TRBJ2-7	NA	TGCGCCAGCAGTGGGGCGACTAGCGGGAACCCCTACGAGCAGTACTTC	CASSGATSGNPYEQYF
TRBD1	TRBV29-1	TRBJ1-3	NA	TGCAGCGTCCGACAGGGTGCAAGGAACACCATATATTTT	CSVRQGARNTIYF
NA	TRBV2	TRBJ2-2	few	TGTGCCAGCAGCACCGGGGCCGGGGAGCTGTTTTTT	CASSTGAGELFF
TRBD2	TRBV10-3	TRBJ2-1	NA	TGTGCCATCAGACCCCTAGCGGCGTTGGGGAATGAGCAGTTCTTC	CAIRPLAALGNEQFF
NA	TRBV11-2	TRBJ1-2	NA	TGTGCCAGCAGCTTGCTGGGCTTAAGAGACTATGGCTACACCTTC	CASSLLGLRDYGYTF
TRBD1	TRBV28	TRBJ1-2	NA	TGTGCCAGCAGTTACGGGGACAGGGAGGCCTATGGCTACACCTTC	CASSYGDREAYGYTF
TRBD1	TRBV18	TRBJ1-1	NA	TGTGCCAGCTCACCCAGACAGGGGCAGGCTGAAGCTTTCTTT	CASSPRQGQAEAFF
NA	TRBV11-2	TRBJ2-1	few	TGTGCCAGCAGCTACTCCCTCGGGGGCAATGAGCAGTTCTTC	CASSYSLGGNEQFF
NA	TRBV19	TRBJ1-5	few	TGTGCCAGTAGGACAAGCAATCAGCCCCAGCATTTT	CASRTSNQPQHF
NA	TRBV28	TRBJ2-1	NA	TGTGCCAGCAGTTTTAACAATGAGCAGTTCTTC	CASSFNNEQFF
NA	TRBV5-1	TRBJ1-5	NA	TGCGCCAGCAGCTTGGGCTGGGGGGGGGAGCCCCAGCATTTT	CASSLGWGGEPQHF
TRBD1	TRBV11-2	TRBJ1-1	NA	TGTGCCAGCAGCTTGGGGACAGGTCCGTTGAACACTGAAGCTTTCTTT	CASSLGTGPLNTEAFF
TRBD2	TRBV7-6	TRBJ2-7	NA	TGTGCCAGCAGACCACTAGCGGGAGACTACGAGCAGTACTTC	CASRPLAGDYEQYF
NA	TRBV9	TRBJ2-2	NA	TGTGCCAGCAGCGTGGAGCTCTCGTGGCGGGAGCTGTTTTTT	CASSVELSWRELFF
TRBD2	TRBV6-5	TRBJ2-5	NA	TGTGCCAGCAGTCTACTAGCGGGAGTAGAGACCCAGTACTTC	CASSLLAGVETQYF
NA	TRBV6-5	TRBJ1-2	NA	TGTGCCAGCAGTTACTCGGAGGGGTATGGCTACACCTTC	CASSYSEGYGYTF
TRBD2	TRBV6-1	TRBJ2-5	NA	TGTGCCAGCAGTGAAGGTCCCCCTACTACTAGCGGGAGGGCCGGGGATAAGACCCAGTACTTC	CASSEGPPTTSGRAGDKTQYF
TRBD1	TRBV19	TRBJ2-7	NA	TGTGCCAGTAGTACGACGGGACAGCTCCAGTCCTACGAGCAGTACTTC	CASSTTGQLQSYEQYF
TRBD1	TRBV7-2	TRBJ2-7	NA	TGTGCCAGCAGCCAAAGGACAGGGAGTGGCGAGCAGTACTTC	CASSQRTGSGEQYF
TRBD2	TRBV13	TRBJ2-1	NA	TGTGCCAGCAGCTTAGGGTCTAGCGGTTATTACTACAATGAGCAGTTCTTC	CASSLGSSGYYYNEQFF
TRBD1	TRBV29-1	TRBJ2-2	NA	TGCAGCGTTGAAGATGGGGACAGGAACACCGGGGAGCTGTTTTTT	CSVEDGDRNTGELFF
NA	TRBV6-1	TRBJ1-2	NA	TGTGCCAGCAGTGAACACGGGGAGGTTGGCTACACCTTC	CASSEHGEVGYTF
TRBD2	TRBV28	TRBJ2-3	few	TGTGCCAGCAGTTCGTTAGCGGGGGGGTTAGATACGCAGTATTTT	CASSSLAGGLDTQYF
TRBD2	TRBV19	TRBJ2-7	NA	TGTGCCAGTAGTATTAGGGCTAGCGGAAACTACGAGCAGTACTTC	CASSIRASGNYEQYF
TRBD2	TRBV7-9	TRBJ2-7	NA	TGTGCCAGCAGCTTCCGGGAGGAAAGGAACGAGCAGTACTTC	CASSFREERNEQYF
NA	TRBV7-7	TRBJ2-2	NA	TGTGCTAGCAGCTTAGGGAGCCCCAGGGACACCTCAACCACCGGGGAGCTGTTTTTT	CASSLGSPRDTSTTGELFF
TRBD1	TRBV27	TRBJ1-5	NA	TGTGCCAGCAGTTTATCGGACAGGGGTAATCAGCCCCAGCATTTT	CASSLSDRGNQPQHF
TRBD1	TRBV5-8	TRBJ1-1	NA	TGTGCCAGCAGCTGGGGACAGCGGGACACTGAAGCTTTCTTT	CASSWGQRDTEAFF
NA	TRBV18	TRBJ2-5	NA	TGTGCCAGCTCACCACCCAACCAAGAGACCCAGTACTTC	CASSPPNQETQYF